The T cell receptor beta chain described here comes from a study of T cells in localized non-small cell lung cancer. Study-level results: Adjacent lung was found to contain a median about 50 of the top 100 tumor clones. It was uninvolved adjacent lung that showed the highest T cell clonality, exceeding tumor.

Clones were read by immunoSEQ multiplex PCR, and TCRdb kept only the in-frame ones, dropping some. This table holds roughly 26,000 clones, less than 95% found once. Germline V gene sequence: CDR1 LNHNV, CDR2 YYDKDF (reference sequence). The CDR3 has 16 amino acids. J gave up 6 bases and V 3 bases, and 9 bases lay outside the gene matches. Points on this clone: Its antigen is still unknown.

This clonotype was sampled from a female donor aged 60 or older with stage II squamous cell lung carcinoma. This rearrangement joins TRBV15 to TRBJ1-2; 11 bases line up with TRBD1. Here the sequenced sample was peripheral blood, taken before any cancer treatment. The CDR3 loop reads CATSREGQGVYDGYTF. The DNA for the CDR3 is TGTGCCACCAGCAGGGAGGGACAGGGGGTCTATGATGGCTACACCTTC.